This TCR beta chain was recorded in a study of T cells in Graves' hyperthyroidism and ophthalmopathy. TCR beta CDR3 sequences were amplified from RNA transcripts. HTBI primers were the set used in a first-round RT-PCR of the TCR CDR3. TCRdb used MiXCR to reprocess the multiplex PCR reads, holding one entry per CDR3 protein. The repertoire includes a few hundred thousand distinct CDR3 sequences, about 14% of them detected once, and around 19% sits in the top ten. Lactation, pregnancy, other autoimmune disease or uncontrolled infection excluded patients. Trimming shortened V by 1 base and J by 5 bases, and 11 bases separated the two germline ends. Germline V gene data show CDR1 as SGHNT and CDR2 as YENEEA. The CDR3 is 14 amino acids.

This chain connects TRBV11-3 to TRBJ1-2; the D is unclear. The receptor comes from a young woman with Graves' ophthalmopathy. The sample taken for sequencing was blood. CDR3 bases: TGTGCCAGCAGCTTAGGTCCACGCATATATGGCTACACCTTC. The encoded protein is CASSLGPRIYGYTF.